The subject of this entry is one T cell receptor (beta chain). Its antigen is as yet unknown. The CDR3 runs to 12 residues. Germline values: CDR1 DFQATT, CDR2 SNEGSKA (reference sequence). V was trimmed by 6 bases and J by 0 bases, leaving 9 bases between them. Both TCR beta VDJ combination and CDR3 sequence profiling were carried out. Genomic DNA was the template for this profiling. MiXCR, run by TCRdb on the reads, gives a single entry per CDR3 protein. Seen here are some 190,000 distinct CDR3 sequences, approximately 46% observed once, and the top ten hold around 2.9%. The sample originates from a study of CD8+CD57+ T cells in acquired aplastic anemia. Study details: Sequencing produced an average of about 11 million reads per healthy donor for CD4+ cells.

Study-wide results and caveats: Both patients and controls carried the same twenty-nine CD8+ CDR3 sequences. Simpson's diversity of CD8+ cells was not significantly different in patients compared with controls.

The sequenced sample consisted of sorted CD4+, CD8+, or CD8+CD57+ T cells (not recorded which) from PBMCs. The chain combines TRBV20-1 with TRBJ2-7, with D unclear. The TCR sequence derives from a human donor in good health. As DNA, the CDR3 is TGCAGTGCGGACGGAAACTCCTACGAGCAGTACTTC. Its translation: CSADGNSYEQYF.